Sequencing of this T cell receptor (beta chain) was carried out in a study of glioma-infiltrating T cells. V was pared by 0 bases and J by 9 bases, with 10 bases of the junction left unmatched. The CDR3 length is 15 residues. Germline V CDR1 and CDR2: DFQATT, SNEGSKA (reference sequence). This clonotype showed up many times. Amplification of TCR alpha and beta CDR3 regions from RNA used iRepertoire nested multiplex PCR. From the multiplex PCR reads, TCRdb called clonotypes with MiXCR, one entry per CDR3 protein. Counted here are about 89,000 distinct CDR3 sequences, 20% to 25% occurring once; the ten biggest clones make up more than 6.5%.

The V call is TRBV20-1, the J call TRBJ1-4; 7 nucleotides match TRBD1. Sample: glioma tissue, nonneoplastic brain tissue, or PBMCs (not recorded which). The TCR comes from a human donor with low-grade glioma or glioblastoma, undergoing nonglioma brain surgery, or in good health (not recorded which). The CDR3: CSARDQVTQGKKLFF. The CDR3 DNA sequence: TGCAGTGCTAGAGATCAAGTGACACAGGGGAAAAAACTGTTTTTT.